Each of the 3 T cell receptor beta chains below was sequenced from the same sample in a study of blood T cell repertoires in COVID-19. Sequencing was performed with immunoSEQ multiplex PCR; in TCRdb, only in-frame clones are kept and a portion is missing. In the table there are tens of thousands of clones, roughly nine tenths of which are singletons. Sample: peripheral blood. All receptors come from a man in his fifties or sixties with acute or convalescent COVID-19.

The rearrangement uses TRBV19 and TRBJ2-3, with TRBD2 matching over 9 bases. The germline V gene encodes CDR1 LNHDA and CDR2 SQIVND (reference sequence). The CDR3 has 15 residues. The V and J ends lost 6 bases and 4 bases, in that order; junction bases with no gene match: 8. The CDR3 region has the DNA TGTGCCAGTAGGGTGACTAGCGGAAGGGCAGATACGCAGTATTTT. It is translated as CASRVTSGRADTQYF. Looking up the rest from reference TRBV19 and TRBJ2-3 gives the full variable domain: DGGITQSPKYLFRKEGQNVTLSCEQNLNHDAMYWYRQDPGQGLRLIYYSQIVNDFQKGDIAEGYSVSREKKESFPLTVTSAQKNPTAFYLCASRVTSGRADTQYFGPGTRLTVL.

The V call is TRBV19, the J call TRBJ2-2; no reliable D call. Looked up from germline, CDR1 is LNHDA and CDR2 is SQIVND (reference sequence). The CDR3 totals 13 residues. The V end was cut by 2 bases, the J end by 8 bases, with 9 bases between. The CDR3 sequence is CASSIQRQGELFF. The CDR3 nucleotides are TGTGCCAGTAGTATACAAAGACAAGGGGAGCTGTTTTTT. Variable domain in full (rest from reference TRBV19 and TRBJ2-2): DGGITQSPKYLFRKEGQNVTLSCEQNLNHDAMYWYRQDPGQGLRLIYYSQIVNDFQKGDIAEGYSVSREKKESFPLTVTSAQKNPTAFYLCASSIQRQGELFFGEGSRLTVL.

The chain couples TRBV18 to TRBJ1-1; TRBD1 is a possible D gene (5 bases). The V and J ends lost 5 bases and 5 bases respectively, with 9 bases between them. This CDR3 region has 12 residues. Germline V gives CDR1 KGHSH, CDR2 LQKENI. The CDR3 sequence is CASSTGGTEAFF. CDR3 nucleotides: TGTGCCAGCTCAACCGGGGGGACTGAAGCTTTCTTT.